These 21 T cell receptor beta chains were all obtained from the same sample, sequenced in a study of cytomegalovirus exposure and HLA in healthy donors. The PCR employed 60 Vbeta primers together with 13 Jbeta primers. Clones were sequenced by immunoSEQ multiplex PCR, and TCRdb holds only the in-frame ones, with some missing. The sample yields about 140,000 clones, approximately 84% seen once. The material sequenced was PBMCs. The receptors here all came from a man aged 25-45 years in good health and CMV-seropositive.

V gene TRBV10-1 combines with J gene TRBJ2-3; TRBD2 matches 9 bases. Germline values: CDR1 WNHNN, CDR2 SYGVQD (reference sequence). CDR3 size: 14 residues. Losses at the gene ends were 2 bases for V and 10 bases for J; bases not matched to a gene: 7. The CDR3 loop reads CASSEEKEREAQYF. CDR3 nucleotides: TGCGCCAGCAGTGAGGAAAAGGAGCGGGAGGCGCAGTATTTT.

The chain combines TRBV6-5 with TRBJ2-2, with TRBD1 matching 9 bases. The CDR3 is 13 residues long. Trimming took 6 bases from V and 6 from J; bases not matched to a gene: 2. CDR1 and CDR2 from the germline V gene are MNHEY and SVGAGI. The CDR3 DNA reads TGTGCCAGCAGACGGGACAGGGCCGGGGAGCTGTTTTTT. Translation gives CASRRDRAGELFF.

The genes are TRBV14 and TRBJ2-3; 12 bases are shared with TRBD2. The ends lost 4 bases at V and 4 bases at J; junction bases unmatched: 0. CDR1 is SGHDN and CDR2 is FVKESK in the germline V gene. The CDR3 has 14 amino acids. The CDR3 region is CASSPSGRADTQYF. The CDR3 coding sequence is TGTGCCAGCAGCCCTAGCGGGAGGGCAGATACGCAGTATTTT.

The chain links TRBV7-3 to TRBJ2-7; 12 bases are shared with TRBD2. The junction had 1 base not matched to a gene; V was cut back by 5 bases and J by 5 bases. Per the germline V gene, CDR1 is SGHTA and CDR2 is FQGTGA. There are 13 residues in the CDR3. The chain's CDR3 is CASSRTSGDEQYF. The DNA of the CDR3 is TGTGCCAGCAGCAGGACTAGCGGGGACGAGCAGTACTTC.

The rearrangement uses TRBV7-2 and TRBJ2-5; 9 bases align to TRBD2. The CDR3 consists of 14 residues. The trim removed 3 bases at V and 4 bases at J, leaving 3 bases unmatched. Germline values: CDR1 SGHTA, CDR2 FQGNSA. This chain's CDR3 is CASSLRGGRETQYF. The CDR3 region has the DNA TGTGCCAGCAGCTTGCGGGGGGGGAGAGAGACCCAGTACTTC.

The CDR3 loop reads CAISEQSTDTQYF. CDR3 DNA sequence: TGTGCCATCAGTGAACAGAGCACAGATACGCAGTATTTT. This sequence joins TRBV10-3 and TRBJ2-3; the D is unclear. The germline CDR1 and CDR2 sequences are ENHRY and SYGVKD. Trimming removed 3 bases at V and 0 bases at J, with 4 bases between. There are 13 residues in the CDR3.

The chain is built from TRBV6-7 and TRBJ1-6; 7 bases fit TRBD1. TRBV6-7 counts as an open reading frame of uncertain function. After removal of 0 bases from V and 11 bases from J, the junction contained 7 bases not matched to a gene. The CDR3 spans 15 residues. CDR3 in amino acids: CASSYSGQGGAPLHF. The CDR3 coding sequence is TGTGCCAGCAGTTACTCTGGGCAGGGGGGTGCACCCCTCCACTTT.

The chain is built from TRBV2 and TRBJ1-4, with D possibly matching TRBD1 (6 bases). Trimming stripped 6 bases from V and 8 bases from J, with 22 bases between. The germline gives CDR1 SNHLY, CDR2 FYNNEI. The CDR3 consists of 16 residues. This chain's CDR3 is CASRETGGRTGEKLFF. CDR3 nucleotides: TGTGCCAGCAGGGAGACGGGGGGCCGGACTGGAGAAAAACTGTTTTTT.

The chain recombines TRBV7-9 with TRBJ1-2; weak D call: TRBD1 (5 bases). Trimming removed 1 base at V and 8 bases at J, with 17 bases between. CDR1 is SEHNR and CDR2 is FQNEAQ in the germline V gene (reference sequence). This CDR3 has 15 amino acids. CDR3 in DNA: TGTGCCAGCAGCTTAGGAGGATCAAGGGGAACGGGCTACACCTTC. The encoded protein is CASSLGGSRGTGYTF.

Points on this clone: Mismatch with germline at one junction end may stem from a read error. The chain uses TRBV14 and TRBJ2-7; 14 nucleotides agree with TRBD2. The CDR3 has 15 residues. Germline CDR1 SGHDN, CDR2 FVKESK. The DNA for the CDR3 is TGTGCCAGCAGTCAAGGACTAGCGGGAGGATACGAGCAGTACTTC. Amino acid sequence: CASSQGLAGGYEQYF.

This sequence joins TRBV5-4 and TRBJ1-4; D perhaps matches TRBD1 (5 bases). The ends were cut back, 0 bases at V and 8 bases at J, with 14 bases in the middle. The CDR3 consists of 15 residues. Per germline, CDR1 SGHNT and CDR2 YYREEE (reference sequence). CDR3: CASSLAAREGEKLFF. The CDR3 bases are TGTGCCAGCAGCTTGGCCGCCAGGGAGGGGGAAAAACTGTTTTTT.

The chain employs TRBV27 and TRBJ2-2, with D possibly TRBD1 on 5 matching bases. Germline assignment: CDR1 MNHEY and CDR2 SMNVEV (reference sequence). The V gene lost 2 bases and the J gene lost 6 bases, with 13 bases spanning the gap. This CDR3 contains 15 residues. For the CDR3, the DNA is TGTGCCAGCAGTTTAAGACAGCAATCCGCCGGGGAGCTGTTTTTT. This encodes CASSLRQQSAGELFF.

The V and J genes are TRBV21-1 and TRBJ1-5; the table's D call, TRBD1, was not checked against the DNA. TRBV21-1 is shown as a pseudogene. This CDR3 is 16 amino acids long. CDR3 region: CASSVRTYIQGQPQHF. The CDR3 DNA sequence: TGTGCCAGCAGCGTCCGAACGTACATACAGGGCCAGCCCCAGCATTTT.

This clone was recorded only once. The rearrangement links TRBV9 to TRBJ2-4, with TRBD1 as a possible D gene (8 bases). The CDR3 totals 15 residues. CDR1 is SGDLS, CDR2 YYNGEE, per germline. The germline V and J ends were trimmed by 3 bases and 6 bases, with 16 bases remaining between them. The CDR3 sequence is CASSGQTGEGNIQYF. CDR3 nucleotide sequence: TGTGCCAGCAGCGGACAGACAGGGGAGGGAAACATTCAGTACTTC.

This chain joins TRBV2 and TRBJ2-2; 7 bases are shared with TRBD2. The CDR3 extends over 15 amino acids. Germline CDR1 and CDR2: SNHLY and FYNNEI. Losses at the gene ends were 3 bases for V and 6 bases for J; bases not matched to a gene: 7. The CDR3 region is CASSEGGRASGELFF. The CDR3 DNA reads as TGTGCCAGCAGTGAGGGAGGGAGGGCCTCCGGGGAGCTGTTTTTT.

This clone was seen a few times. The V and J genes are TRBV6-5 and TRBJ1-1, with D perhaps TRBD1 (6 bases). CDR3 size: 13 residues. V dropped 6 bases and J dropped 1 base, with 9 bases sitting between them. The germline CDR1 and CDR2 sequences are MNHEY and SVGAGI. CDR3 coding DNA: TGTGCCAGCAGCCTGACAGGGAACACTGAAGCTTTCTTT. Its translation is CASSLTGNTEAFF.

V and J are TRBV2 and TRBJ2-1, with TRBD2 matching over 9 bases. The V gene end was trimmed by 4 bases and the J gene end by 0 bases; junction bases not matched to a gene: 7. The CDR3 covers 17 residues. CDR1 SNHLY and CDR2 FYNNEI come from the germline V gene. In DNA form, the CDR3 reads TGTGCCAGCAGTGCTAGCGGGGTCCACAGCTCCTACAATGAGCAGTTCTTC. This codes for CASSASGVHSSYNEQFF. Supplemented by reference TRBV2 and TRBJ2-1, the full variable domain reads EPEVTQTPSHQVTQMGQEVILRCVPISNHLYFYWYRQILGQKVEFLVSFYNNEISEKSEIFDDQFSVERPDGSNFTLKIRSTKLEDSAMYFCASSASGVHSSYNEQFFGPGTRLTVL.

This chain links TRBV7-2 with TRBJ2-3, with 11 bases fitting TRBD2. Germline CDR1 reads SGHTA; CDR2 reads FQGNSA. The V gene end was trimmed by 5 bases and the J gene end by 3 bases; junction bases not matched to a gene: 7. CDR3 length equals 16 residues. CDR3 residues: CASSRGGLAETDTQYF. CDR3 nucleotide sequence: TGTGCCAGCAGCAGAGGGGGACTAGCGGAGACAGATACGCAGTATTTT.

The chain recombines TRBV7-8 with TRBJ1-5; possible D gene TRBD1, 6 bases. The CDR3 runs to 15 residues. Germline V lookup: CDR1 SGHVS, CDR2 FQNEAQ. Trimming took 1 base from V and 6 from J, leaving 13 bases between them. The CDR3: CASSLEQGFGQPQHF. The CDR3 nucleotides are TGTGCCAGCAGCTTAGAACAGGGTTTCGGTCAGCCCCAGCATTTT.

The chain uses TRBV5-1 and TRBJ1-2, with 7 bases identical to TRBD1. Trimming removed 0 bases from V and 7 bases from J; junction bases left unmatched: 3. CDR3 length: 13 amino acids. Germline values: CDR1 SGHRS, CDR2 YFSETQ. CDR3 loop: CASSLGRGLGYTF. CDR3 DNA: TGCGCCAGCAGCTTGGGGAGGGGGCTTGGCTACACCTTC. The full variable domain, its missing parts supplied by reference TRBV5-1 and TRBJ1-2, is KAGVTQTPRYLIKTRGQQVTLSCSPISGHRSVSWYQQTPGQGLQFLFEYFSETQRNKGNFPGRFSGRQFSNSRSEMNVSTLELGDSALYLCASSLGRGLGYTFGSGTRLTVV.

This rearrangement joins TRBV6-5 to TRBJ2-1; D not certain. This CDR3 is 11 amino acids long. Germline V gives CDR1 MNHEY, CDR2 SVGAGI. V was shortened by 6 bases and J by 7 bases, with 7 bases between the two germline ends. CDR3 protein: CASRVANEQFF. In nucleotides, the CDR3 is TGTGCCAGCAGGGTCGCGAATGAGCAGTTCTTC.